This TCR beta chain comes out of a study of T cell repertoires in cytomegalovirus infection. Across the whole study: Matching HLA type, along with CMV infection, was indicated by public TCR beta signatures.

TCRdb itself ran the reads through MiXCR, one entry per CDR3 protein. The sample shows 680,000 or so distinct CDR3 sequences, 35% to 45% of them seen only once. This clonotype was seen more than once but under ten times. Its antigen is as yet unknown. This CDR3 has 13 residues. The germline CDR1 and CDR2 sequences are LNHDA and SQIVND (reference sequence). The V end was cut by 9 bases, the J end by 5 bases, with 16 bases between. Whole-study results and caveats: Identification of carriers of CMV plus the relevant HLA was performed using cumulative public TCR beta family frequency. The response measured ex vivo was dominated by TCR beta clonotypes (HLA-C-restricted and CMV-specific).

The chain carries TRBV19 and TRBJ1-1; TRBD1 might be the D (5 bases). This TCR came from a human donor in good health (CMV status not recorded). Some clones in this sample may be carry-over from other donors' samples. Sequencing was performed on PBMCs. The CDR3 here is CASARTIETEAFF. CDR3 DNA sequence: TGTGCCAGCGCCCGGACAATCGAGACTGAAGCTTTCTTT.